Following are 5 T cell receptor beta chains from one sample sequenced in a study of OX40 agonist ivuxolimab in advanced cancers. The table came from immunoSEQ multiplex PCR; TCRdb's copy has only in-frame clones and leaves some out. The sample records over 85,000 clones, approximately 89% being singletons. Sequencing used CD4+ or CD8+ T cells sorted from blood, obtained in a trial of the OX40 agonist ivuxolimab. Receptors originate from an adult with an advanced solid tumor such as melanoma, head and neck, liver or kidney cancer.

Only a few counts were recorded for this clone. The chain joins TRBV21-1 to TRBJ2-7; the table's D call, TRBD2, was not checked against the DNA. TRBV21-1 is a pseudogene locus. The CDR3 contains 15 residues. The CDR3 sequence: CASSKRMERTYEQYF. CDR3 sequence (DNA): TGTGCCAGCAGCAAAAGGATGGAGAGGACCTACGAGCAGTACTTC.

The chain is built from TRBV7-6 and TRBJ2-3, with 12 bases identical to TRBD2. Germline CDR1 SGHVS, CDR2 FNYEAQ. The CDR3 has 15 residues. Trimming removed 5 bases from V and 3 bases from J; junction bases left unmatched: 3. The CDR3: CASSLGLAGTDTQYF. The CDR3 coding sequence is TGTGCCAGCAGCCTCGGACTAGCGGGGACAGATACGCAGTATTTT.

The V call is TRBV5-1, the J call TRBJ2-2; 7 bases line up with TRBD1. The V gene's germline CDR1 is SGHRS and CDR2 YFSETQ. J gave up 0 bases and V 8 bases, and 4 bases lay outside the gene matches. This CDR3 is built from 14 residues. The CDR3 region is CASQGVANTGELFF. CDR3 bases: TGCGCCAGTCAGGGGGTCGCGAACACCGGGGAGCTGTTTTTT.

The chain carries TRBV5-1 and TRBJ1-4, with TRBD1 matching over 10 bases. The V gene end was trimmed by 4 bases and the J gene end by 5 bases; junction bases not matched to a gene: 8. The CDR3 is 16 amino acids. Germline V gives CDR1 SGHRS, CDR2 YFSETQ. The CDR3 region is CASSPGQGGRNEKLFF. As DNA, the CDR3 is TGCGCCAGCAGCCCCGGACAGGGGGGCAGAAATGAAAAACTGTTTTTT.

The rearrangement uses TRBV4-3 and TRBJ1-2; D is unclear. Trimming shortened V by 0 bases and J by 4 bases, and 12 bases separated the two germline ends. The CDR3 runs to 15 residues. Germline V lookup: CDR1 LGHNA, CDR2 YSLEER. As DNA, the CDR3 is TGCGCCAGCAGCCAAGAGAGGGATTTCATCTATGGCTACACCTTC. Translated: CASSQERDFIYGYTF.